Below are 24 T cell receptor beta chains sequenced from a single sample in a study of T cells in Graves' hyperthyroidism and ophthalmopathy. There were TCR beta CDR3 regions amplified from RNA transcripts. Primed by the HTBI set, a first-round RT-PCR was run on the TCR CDR3. One entry per CDR3 protein results from TCRdb running MiXCR on the multiplex PCR reads. The sample has roughly 560,000 distinct CDR3 sequences, approximately 14% seen once. The specimen sequenced was blood. The origin of the receptors is a woman between 40 and 55 years old with Graves' ophthalmopathy.

The rearrangement joins TRBV6-1 to TRBJ2-7; 8 bases map to TRBD1. CDR3 length: 15 amino acids. Trimming at V came to 7 bases and at J to 5 bases, leaving 13 bases not matched to a gene. Germline CDR1 reads MNHNS; CDR2 reads SASEGT. The CDR3 reads CASNTRTGTWNEQYF. DNA for the CDR3: TGTGCCAGCAACACCCGGACAGGGACCTGGAACGAGCAGTACTTC.

The chain is built from TRBV7-8 and TRBJ2-5, with D perhaps matching TRBD1 or TRBD2 (5 bases each). CDR1 is SGHVS and CDR2 is FQNEAQ in the germline V gene. V was pared by 1 base and J by 5 bases, with 8 bases between. The CDR3 runs to 13 residues. As DNA, the CDR3 is TGTGCCAGCAGCTTAGAGTGGGGGGAGACCCAGTACTTC. It specifies CASSLEWGETQYF.

The sample holds many counts of this clonotype. This chain connects TRBV6-2 or TRBV6-3 to TRBJ1-1; no reliable D call. V shed 2 bases and J shed 6 bases, with 10 bases lying between them. The CDR3 loop spans 13 amino acids. Germline values: CDR1 MNHEY, CDR2 SVGEGT. The CDR3: CASSYAGIAEAFF. The CDR3 DNA follows: TGTGCCAGCAGTTACGCAGGAATCGCTGAAGCTTTCTTT.

This clonotype was seen ten or more times. The rearrangement joins TRBV4-1 to TRBJ2-7; D is undetermined. Germline lookup yields CDR1 MGHRA and CDR2 YSYEKL. V lost 1 base to trimming and J lost 2 bases, with 12 bases between them. The CDR3 runs 15 residues. The CDR3 nucleotides read TGCGCCAGCAGCCAAGGGTATGGCGTGACCTACGAGCAGTACTTC. The encoded protein is CASSQGYGVTYEQYF.

This clonotype was found many times. The V call is TRBV18, the J call TRBJ1-5; D possibly corresponds to TRBD1 (5 bases). The germline V gene encodes CDR1 KGHSH and CDR2 LQKENI. With 2 bases removed from V and 5 bases from J, the gap between germline ends came to 7 bases. The CDR3 runs 13 residues. CDR3 sequence: CASSPGADQPQHF. The CDR3 nucleotides are TGTGCCAGCTCACCAGGGGCCGATCAGCCCCAGCATTTT.

This clonotype appeared many times. The chain combines TRBV6-2 or TRBV6-3 with TRBJ2-5; TRBD2 aligns across 10 bases. Looked up from germline, CDR1 is MNHEY and CDR2 is SVGEGT. This CDR3 spans 15 amino acids. The junction had 5 bases not matched to a gene; V was cut back by 3 bases and J by 4 bases. CDR3 residues: CASSYASGRGETQYF. Here the CDR3 DNA reads TGTGCCAGCAGTTATGCAAGCGGGAGGGGAGAGACCCAGTACTTC.

This clonotype was recorded many times. The chain is built from TRBV9 and TRBJ1-1; TRBD1 is a possible D gene (5 bases). The length of the CDR3 is 16 residues. Per the germline V gene, CDR1 is SGDLS and CDR2 is YYNGEE. The V end lost 2 bases, the J end lost 4 bases, and 18 bases lay between the germline ends. CDR3 loop: CASSVEGQPPGTEAFF. The CDR3 DNA reads as TGTGCCAGCAGCGTGGAAGGACAACCCCCGGGCACTGAAGCTTTCTTT.

Ten or more counts support this clonotype. V gene TRBV20-1 combines with J gene TRBJ2-5; either TRBD1 or TRBD2 may fit D (5 bases each). Trimming left V 3 bases short and J 2 bases short, with 10 bases between. The CDR3 has 13 amino acids. The germline V gene encodes CDR1 DFQATT and CDR2 SNEGSKA (reference sequence). The CDR3 coding sequence is TGCAGTGCTAGGTCGAGGGGACAAGAGACCCAGTACTTC. This encodes CSARSRGQETQYF.

The chain joins TRBV11-1 to TRBJ2-7; either TRBD1 or TRBD2 may supply D (8 bases each). The CDR3 loop spans 16 amino acids. The V gene lost 4 bases and the J gene lost 1 base, with 17 bases spanning the gap. Germline loops: CDR1 SGHAT, CDR2 FQDESV (reference sequence). CDR3 amino acids: CASSSGGGRPSYEQYF. CDR3 DNA sequence: TGTGCCAGCAGCTCAGGGGGCGGGAGGCCTTCCTACGAGCAGTACTTC.

This clonotype was recorded at least ten times. The chain has TRBV6-5 and TRBJ2-7, with 11 bases fitting TRBD1. The CDR3 is made up of 16 amino acids. Germline lookup yields CDR1 MNHEY and CDR2 SVGAGI. V was clipped by 4 bases and J by 3 bases; unmatched bases: 8. CDR3 residues: CASSLNLGTGGYEQYF. CDR3 DNA sequence: TGTGCCAGCAGTTTGAACCTCGGGACAGGGGGCTACGAGCAGTACTTC.

In this sample, this clonotype turned up many times. V gene TRBV28 combines with J gene TRBJ2-5, with 7 bases fitting TRBD2. With V trimmed by 6 bases and J by 5 bases, 6 bases remained unmatched. CDR3 size: 13 residues. CDR1 MDHEN and CDR2 SYDVKM come from the germline V gene. Here the CDR3 reads CASSPVGGETQYF. The DNA of the CDR3 is TGTGCCAGCAGCCCGGTGGGAGGGGAGACCCAGTACTTC.

This clonotype was observed at least ten times. The genes are TRBV29-1 and TRBJ2-7, with D possibly matching TRBD1 (6 bases). The CDR3 spans 13 residues. Trimming left V 4 bases short and J 0 bases short, with 10 bases between. The germline CDR1 and CDR2 sequences are SQVTM and ANQGSEA. CDR3 nucleotides: TGCAGCGTTGCAGGGGCCAGCTCCTACGAGCAGTACTTC. It specifies CSVAGASSYEQYF.

This clonotype occurred many times. The chain carries TRBV30 and TRBJ2-7; 9 bases agree with TRBD1. The CDR3 runs to 13 residues. V gave up 3 bases and J gave up 5 bases; unmatched junction bases: 5. The germline CDR1 and CDR2 sequences are GTSNPN and SVGIG (reference sequence). The CDR3 DNA follows: TGTGCCTGGAGGACAGGGGGAGTCGACGAGCAGTACTTC. Translating it yields CAWRTGGVDEQYF.

This clonotype was seen many times. This chain joins TRBV2 and TRBJ2-5; 11 bases map to TRBD1. In germline, CDR1 is SNHLY, CDR2 FYNNEI. The CDR3 is 14 amino acids. V was pared by 8 bases and J by 5 bases, with 7 bases of the junction left unmatched. CDR3: CASRWTGGVETQYF. The CDR3 DNA sequence: TGTGCCAGCCGGTGGACAGGGGGCGTGGAGACCCAGTACTTC.

This clonotype came up many times. The chain recombines TRBV27 with TRBJ2-7, with TRBD2 matching 10 bases. Germline CDR1 is MNHEY and CDR2 is SMNVEV (reference sequence). The CDR3 spans 16 residues. V dropped 7 bases and J dropped 6; count of bases not matched to a gene: 15. This chain's CDR3 is CASTPYLAGVIGEQYF. CDR3 in DNA: TGTGCCAGCACCCCCTACCTAGCGGGAGTTATTGGCGAGCAGTACTTC.

This clonotype occurred a few times. The rearrangement uses TRBV29-1 and TRBJ2-2, with D possibly being TRBD1 (6 bases). This CDR3 is built from 13 residues. Germline assignment: CDR1 SQVTM and CDR2 ANQGSEA. The V gene lost 3 bases and the J gene lost 10 bases, with 15 bases spanning the gap. The CDR3 loop reads CSVDLTGAMELFF. In nucleotides, the CDR3 is TGCAGCGTTGATCTGACAGGAGCAATGGAGCTGTTTTTT.

The chain combines TRBV5-5 with TRBJ2-7, with TRBD1 matching 7 bases. This CDR3 spans 15 amino acids. The ends lost 2 bases at V and 2 bases at J; junction bases unmatched: 7. Germline lookup yields CDR1 SGHKS and CDR2 YYEKEE (reference sequence). The CDR3 bases are TGTGCCAGCAGCTTCGGGACAGAACTAGCCTACGAGCAGTACTTC. It is translated as CASSFGTELAYEQYF. Full variable domain (rest looked up from reference TRBV5-5 and TRBJ2-7): DAGVTQSPTHLIKTRGQQVTLRCSPISGHKSVSWYQQVLGQGPQFIFQYYEKEERGRGNFPDRFSARQFPNYSSELNVNALLLGDSALYLCASSFGTELAYEQYFGPGTRLTVT.

This clonotype was seen at least ten times. The chain combines TRBV6-5 with TRBJ1-2; D uncertain. V shed 5 bases and J shed 8 bases, with 21 bases lying between them. The CDR3 is made up of 15 amino acids. Germline assignment: CDR1 MNHEY and CDR2 SVGAGI. This CDR3 is CASSPTVLNTFGYTF. As DNA, the CDR3 is TGTGCCAGCAGTCCCACAGTCCTTAACACTTTCGGCTACACCTTC.

This rearrangement joins TRBV11-1 to TRBJ2-7; 11 bases align to TRBD2. There are 16 residues in the CDR3. Germline CDR1 SGHAT, CDR2 FQDESV (reference sequence). V lost 5 bases and J lost 7; bases outside the gene matches: 13. CDR3 loop: CASSLFTSGSFSEQYF. The CDR3 DNA is TGTGCCAGCAGCCTGTTTACTAGCGGGAGTTTTAGTGAGCAGTACTTC.

The chain joins TRBV12-3 or TRBV12-4 to TRBJ2-7; TRBD1 matches 7 bases. The CDR3 has 15 residues. V was pared by 4 bases and J by 1 base, with 7 bases of the junction left unmatched. CDR3 nucleotides: TGTGCCAGCAGTTCCGGGACAGTGACATCCTACGAGCAGTACTTC. As protein: CASSSGTVTSYEQYF.

This clonotype was observed at least ten times. The chain links TRBV4-1 to TRBJ2-5, with D possibly TRBD2 on 5 matching bases. Germline V lookup: CDR1 MGHRA, CDR2 YSYEKL. The CDR3 contains 15 residues. Trimming took 4 bases from V and 4 from J, leaving 16 bases between them. The CDR3 DNA follows: TGCGCCAGCAGCCCAGACGGAGGTCCCCGAGAGACCCAGTACTTC. Translation: CASSPDGGPRETQYF.

This clonotype came up many times. The gene calls are TRBV12-3 or TRBV12-4 and TRBJ1-1, with TRBD1 as a possible D gene (5 bases). The CDR3 contains 15 residues. The ends were cut back, 7 bases at V and 0 bases at J, with 15 bases in the middle. The CDR3 DNA follows: TGTGCCAGCATCAACACCGGGACCATGAACACTGAAGCTTTCTTT. Translating it yields CASINTGTMNTEAFF.

This clonotype has ten or more counts. This CDR3 reads CASSPAAGTYEQYF. In nucleotides, the CDR3 is TGTGCCAGCAGCCCCGCGGCGGGGACCTACGAGCAGTACTTC. J is TRBJ2-7 and V is TRBV11-3; perhaps TRBD2 as D (6 bases). The V end lost 5 bases, the J end lost 2 bases, and 13 bases lay between the germline ends. This CDR3 spans 14 amino acids. Germline loops: CDR1 SGHNT, CDR2 YENEEA.

This clonotype was counted at least ten times. The genes are TRBV7-2 and TRBJ2-7; D possibly corresponds to TRBD2 (5 bases). This CDR3 region has 15 residues. Trimming removed 1 base at V and 5 bases at J, with 15 bases between. Germline-derived CDR1 and CDR2 are SGHTA and FQGNSA. In DNA form, the CDR3 reads TGTGCCAGCAGCTTAGGAGGGAACCCTTTCAACGAGCAGTACTTC. It is translated as CASSLGGNPFNEQYF.